The 3 T cell receptor beta chains given below trace back to one sample, sequenced in a study of shared clonotypes between healthy human individuals. TCRdb's table, derived via immunoSEQ multiplex PCR, lists solely in-frame clones and lacks some. In the table there are 600,000 to 750,000 clones, less than 95% of which are singletons. The sample consisted of memory CD8+ T cells from PBMCs. Documented subset: CD45RO+ cells pooled with CCR7-negative TemRA cells. These receptors all stem from a man aged 18 to 30 in good health. Some clones in this sample may be carry-over from other donors' samples.

The chain combines TRBV11-2 with TRBJ2-7; D gene uncertain. Germline V gives CDR1 SGHAT, CDR2 FQNNGV. V lost 1 base and J 2 bases, leaving 12 bases between the germline ends. The CDR3 extends over 15 amino acids. The CDR3 DNA is TGTGCCAGCAGCTTAGGTTCCGCGGCAACCTACGAGCAGTACTTC. Residues: CASSLGSAATYEQYF.

V is TRBV28 and J is TRBJ1-1; tentative D call: TRBD1 (5 bases). Deletions cut 6 bases from V and 2 bases from J, with 16 bases between. The CDR3 is made up of 15 amino acids. CDR1 and CDR2 (germline): MDHEN, SYDVKM. CDR3 loop: CASRTGLTGNTEAFF. The CDR3 bases are TGTGCCAGCAGAACGGGACTCACGGGAAACACTGAAGCTTTCTTT.

This rearrangement joins TRBV6-5 to TRBJ2-5; TRBD1 aligns across 7 bases. The CDR3 has 15 residues. V lost 5 bases, J lost 6 bases, and 12 bases stayed unmatched. The V gene's germline CDR1 is MNHEY and CDR2 SVGAGI. In nucleotides, the CDR3 is TGTGCCAGCAGTCCCATGGACAGGCCCACGCAGACCCAGTACTTC. Encoded protein: CASSPMDRPTQTQYF.